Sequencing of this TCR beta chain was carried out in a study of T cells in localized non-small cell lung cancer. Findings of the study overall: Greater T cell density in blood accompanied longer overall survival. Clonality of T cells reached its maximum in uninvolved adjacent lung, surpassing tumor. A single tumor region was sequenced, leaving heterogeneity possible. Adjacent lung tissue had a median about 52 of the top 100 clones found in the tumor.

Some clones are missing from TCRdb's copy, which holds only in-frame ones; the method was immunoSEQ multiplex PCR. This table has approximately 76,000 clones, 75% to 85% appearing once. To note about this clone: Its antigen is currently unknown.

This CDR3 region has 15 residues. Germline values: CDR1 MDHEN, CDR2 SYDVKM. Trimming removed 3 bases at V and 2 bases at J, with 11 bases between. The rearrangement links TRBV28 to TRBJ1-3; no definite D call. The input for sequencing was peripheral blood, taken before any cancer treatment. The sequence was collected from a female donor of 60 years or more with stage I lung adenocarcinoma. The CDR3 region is CASSFRAPTGNTIYF. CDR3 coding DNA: TGTGCCAGCAGTTTTAGAGCTCCTACTGGAAACACCATATATTTT.